Below are 27 T cell receptor beta chains sequenced from a single sample in a study of glioma-infiltrating T cells after dendritic cell vaccination. Measured with immunoSEQ multiplex PCR; TCRdb has only the in-frame clones, and not every one. The sample has 91,000 or so clones, approximately 80% seen once. As to time point: after dendritic cell vaccination, including at tumor progression/relapse. Specimen: blood, collected after dendritic cell vaccination. The receptor set was obtained from a human donor with glioblastoma.

The rearrangement uses TRBV6-8 and TRBJ1-5, with D perhaps matching TRBD1 (5 bases). Germline values: CDR1 MNHGY, CDR2 SAAAGT. This CDR3 comprises 18 residues. V was cut by 2 bases and J by 4 bases, with 21 bases left in between. CDR3 in DNA: TGTGCCAGCAGTTACCCAAAATCTGAAACAGGTTGGAATCAGCCCCAGCATTTT. Translation: CASSYPKSETGWNQPQHF.

V is TRBV7-2 and J is TRBJ2-1; 10 bases align to TRBD2. This CDR3 contains 15 residues. Germline lookup yields CDR1 SGHTA and CDR2 FQGNSA. J gave up 6 bases and V 2 bases, and 4 bases lay outside the gene matches. CDR3 sequence: CASSLLAGDFNEQFF. The CDR3 DNA reads TGTGCCAGCAGCTTACTAGCGGGAGATTTCAATGAGCAGTTCTTC.

The chain joins TRBV6-6 to TRBJ2-1, with TRBD1 matching over 9 bases. The junction had 9 bases not matched to a gene; V was cut back by 6 bases and J by 6 bases. CDR3 length equals 15 residues. CDR1 is MNHNY and CDR2 is SVGAGI in the germline V gene (reference sequence). The CDR3 is CASRRTGALSNEQFF. The CDR3, as DNA: TGTGCCAGCAGACGGACAGGGGCCCTTAGCAATGAGCAGTTCTTC.

The chain carries TRBV6-1 and TRBJ1-2; no clear D. CDR1 and CDR2 (germline): MNHNS, SASEGT. V dropped 0 bases and J dropped 7 bases, with 9 bases sitting between them. The CDR3 totals 13 residues. This chain's CDR3 is CASSEARVTGYTF. The DNA of the CDR3 is TGTGCCAGCAGTGAAGCGAGGGTAACTGGCTACACCTTC.

The V and J genes are TRBV14 and TRBJ2-7, with 7 bases matching TRBD2. This CDR3 has 17 amino acids. Germline V gene sequence: CDR1 SGHDN, CDR2 FVKESK. V gave up 4 bases and J gave up 3 bases; unmatched junction bases: 15. In nucleotides, the CDR3 is TGTGCCAGCAGCCCCAATGACAGAGCGGGATCCAACTACGAGCAGTACTTC. Translating gives CASSPNDRAGSNYEQYF.

This chain uses TRBV30 with TRBJ1-3, with TRBD1 identical over 7 bases. Per the germline V gene, CDR1 is GTSNPN and CDR2 is SVGIG (reference sequence). Germline trimming cut 4 bases from V and 7 bases from J; bases unmatched to any gene: 7. The CDR3 runs 13 residues. CDR3 sequence reads: CAWKERGRNTIYF. CDR3 DNA sequence: TGTGCCTGGAAAGAGAGGGGGCGGAACACCATATATTTT.

V usage is TRBV5-1 and J usage is TRBJ2-1, with 9 bases aligning to TRBD1. V trimming: 4 bases; J trimming: 8 bases; junction bases outside the gene matches: 16. There are 17 residues in the CDR3. Germline CDR1 and CDR2: SGHRS and YFSETQ. The CDR3 spells CASSLPWRTGVVHEQFF. The CDR3 DNA follows: TGCGCCAGCAGCCTCCCTTGGAGGACAGGGGTTGTCCATGAGCAGTTCTTC. Based on the CDR3 plus reference TRBV5-1 and TRBJ2-1, the full variable domain is KAGVTQTPRYLIKTRGQQVTLSCSPISGHRSVSWYQQTPGQGLQFLFEYFSETQRNKGNFPGRFSGRQFSNSRSEMNVSTLELGDSALYLCASSLPWRTGVVHEQFFGPGTRLTVL.

This chain links TRBV27 with TRBJ2-4, with a possible D match to TRBD1 (6 bases). CDR3 length: 16 amino acids. The germline gives CDR1 MNHEY, CDR2 SMNVEV (reference sequence). Trimming took 5 bases from V and 0 from J, leaving 14 bases between them. The CDR3 sequence: CASSPGQFLAKNIQYF. The CDR3 nucleotides are TGTGCCAGCAGTCCCGGACAGTTTTTAGCCAAAAACATTCAGTACTTC.

This clone was seen only a few times. The chain recombines TRBV29-1 with TRBJ2-1; D might be TRBD2 (5 bases). The CDR3 is made up of 13 amino acids. CDR1 is SQVTM and CDR2 is ANQGSEA in the germline V gene. V lost 8 bases to trimming and J lost 10 bases, with 21 bases between them. The CDR3 sequence: CSCNGLGKLEQFF. The CDR3 DNA sequence: TGCAGCTGCAACGGACTGGGCAAATTGGAGCAGTTCTTC.

The chain couples TRBV10-3 to TRBJ1-2; D is possibly TRBD1 (5 bases). V lost 7 bases and J lost 8, with 17 bases in between. The CDR3 runs to 13 residues. Germline CDR1 is ENHRY and CDR2 is SYGVKD. CDR3 residues: CAIKEGPGGGYTF. CDR3 nucleotide sequence: TGTGCCATCAAAGAGGGGCCGGGAGGGGGCTACACCTTC.

The chain joins TRBV15 to TRBJ2-1; 9 nucleotides agree with TRBD1. The CDR3 runs 17 residues. With 1 base clipped from V and 8 bases from J, the junction kept 12 bases outside the gene matches. Germline CDR1 and CDR2: LNHNV and YYDKDF (reference sequence). Here the CDR3 DNA reads TGTGCCACCAGCAGAGTAGGCTCCCGGGACAGGGTGGATGAGCAGTTCTTC. Translated: CATSRVGSRDRVDEQFF.

The chain carries TRBV18 and TRBJ2-4; tentative D call: TRBD2 (5 bases). Germline assignment: CDR1 KGHSH and CDR2 LQKENI. V was cut by 2 bases and J by 5 bases, with 7 bases left in between. This CDR3 spans 13 amino acids. CDR3 protein: CASSPMRENIQYF. DNA of the CDR3: TGTGCCAGCTCACCAATGCGGGAAAACATTCAGTACTTC.

In DNA form, the CDR3 reads TGTGCCAGCAGCTTAGGTACAGGGCGCGAAGAGACCCAGTACTTC. Residues: CASSLGTGREETQYF. The rearrangement uses TRBV7-9 and TRBJ2-5; D might be TRBD1 (6 bases). Per germline, CDR1 SEHNR and CDR2 FQNEAQ (reference sequence). CDR3 length equals 15 residues. V was trimmed by 1 base and J by 3 bases, leaving 12 bases between them.

The gene calls are TRBV9 and TRBJ2-1, with TRBD2 matching 8 bases. This CDR3 is built from 16 residues. Germline V gives CDR1 SGDLS, CDR2 YYNGEE. V was pared by 3 bases and J by 3 bases, with 8 bases of the junction left unmatched. CDR3 nucleotide sequence: TGTGCCAGCAGCGCCTCGATCGCGGGAGGCTACAATGAGCAGTTCTTC. The encoded protein is CASSASIAGGYNEQFF.

The chain couples TRBV5-1 to TRBJ2-7; no clear D. The CDR3 contains 14 residues. Germline assignment: CDR1 SGHRS and CDR2 YFSETQ. V lost 0 bases and J lost 2, with 9 bases in between. CDR3 in amino acids: CASSLDSRTYEQYF. The CDR3, as DNA: TGCGCCAGCAGCTTGGACTCCCGAACCTACGAGCAGTACTTC.

The chain has TRBV5-1 and TRBJ1-3; D might be TRBD1 (5 bases). V lost 4 bases to trimming and J lost 0 bases, with 8 bases between them. The germline V gene encodes CDR1 SGHRS and CDR2 YFSETQ. There are 14 residues in the CDR3. This CDR3 reads CASSQTVSGNTIYF. Written as DNA, the CDR3 is TGCGCCAGCAGCCAGACAGTCTCTGGAAACACCATATATTTT.

The rearrangement uses TRBV7-9 and TRBJ2-1; possibly TRBD1 for D (5 bases). V lost 7 bases to trimming and J lost 0 bases, with 16 bases between them. The CDR3 length is 16 residues. Germline V gene sequence: CDR1 SEHNR, CDR2 FQNEAQ (reference sequence). The CDR3 region has the DNA TGTGCCAGCAATGGGTTCCCCACAGGCTCCTACAATGAGCAGTTCTTC. Amino acids: CASNGFPTGSYNEQFF. The whole variable domain, remainder taken from reference TRBV7-9 and TRBJ2-1, is DTGVSQNPRHKITKRGQNVTFRCDPISEHNRLYWYRQTLGQGPEFLTYFQNEAQLEKSRLLSDRFSAERPKGSFSTLEIQRTEQGDSAMYLCASNGFPTGSYNEQFFGPGTRLTVL.

This clone was recorded only once. The chain has TRBV30 and TRBJ2-3; 9 bases are a match to TRBD1. The ends lost 8 bases at V and 6 bases at J; junction bases unmatched: 6. Germline V gene data show CDR1 as GTSNPN and CDR2 as SVGIG (reference sequence). This CDR3 comprises 12 residues. The CDR3 is CAGSTGGDTQYF. Written as DNA, the CDR3 is TGTGCCGGCTCGACAGGGGGTGATACGCAGTATTTT.

The chain carries TRBV9 and TRBJ2-3; D gene ambiguous. The V gene's germline CDR1 is SGDLS and CDR2 YYNGEE. The CDR3 is 14 amino acids. Trimming took 4 bases from V and 3 from J, leaving 12 bases between them. In DNA, the CDR3 is TGTGCCAGCAGCCCTCGAGGAAGGACAGATACGCAGTATTTT. This gives the protein CASSPRGRTDTQYF.

The gene calls are TRBV30 and TRBJ2-7; 10 positions agree with TRBD1. This CDR3 spans 14 amino acids. Looked up from germline, CDR1 is GTSNPN and CDR2 is SVGIG (reference sequence). Unmatched junction bases numbered 7, after V lost 6 bases and J lost 2 bases. CDR3 sequence (DNA): TGTGCCTGCGAGGGGGACAGGGGAACCTACGAGCAGTACTTC. Translation: CACEGDRGTYEQYF.

This clone appeared a single time. The chain joins TRBV18 to TRBJ2-7, with D possibly matching TRBD2 (5 bases). In germline, CDR1 is KGHSH, CDR2 LQKENI. V lost 6 bases, J lost 0 bases, and 21 bases lay in between. This CDR3 region has 17 residues. The CDR3 sequence is CASSLGRGQSFSYEQYF. DNA of the CDR3: TGTGCCAGCTCGCTTGGTCGGGGTCAGAGCTTCTCCTACGAGCAGTACTTC.

This rearrangement joins TRBV7-9 to TRBJ1-1; possible D gene TRBD1, 6 bases. V was trimmed by 5 bases and J by 8 bases, leaving 15 bases between them. The germline gives CDR1 SEHNR, CDR2 FQNEAQ (reference sequence). This CDR3 has 13 residues. The CDR3 loop is CASSQGFRLEAFF. CDR3 in DNA: TGTGCCAGCAGCCAGGGGTTCAGATTGGAAGCTTTCTTT.

The chain uses TRBV15 and TRBJ2-6; D unresolved. There are 14 residues in the CDR3. V lost 1 base, J lost 3 bases, and 4 bases lay in between. Germline CDR1 and CDR2: LNHNV and YYDKDF (reference sequence). The CDR3 is CATSRVVGANVLTF. The CDR3 DNA sequence: TGTGCCACCAGCAGAGTCGTTGGGGCCAACGTCCTGACTTTC. Full variable domain (rest looked up from reference TRBV15 and TRBJ2-6): DAMVIQNPRYQVTQFGKPVTLSCSQTLNHNVMYWYQQKSSQAPKLLFHYYDKDFNNEADTPDNFQSRRPNTSFCFLDIRSPGLGDTAMYLCATSRVVGANVLTFGAGSRLTVL.

V usage is TRBV7-8 and J usage is TRBJ1-1; D call uncertain. Germline values: CDR1 SGHVS, CDR2 FQNEAQ. CDR3 size: 14 residues. Trimming took off 5 bases at V and 3 bases at J, with 13 bases between the two ends. CDR3 residues: CASSLLSRYTEAFF. CDR3 nucleotides: TGTGCCAGCAGCCTACTCTCGCGGTACACTGAAGCTTTCTTT.

The gene calls are TRBV2 and TRBJ2-2; TRBD1 might be the D (5 bases). The length of the CDR3 is 14 residues. V lost 5 bases, J lost 13 bases, and 20 bases lay in between. The V gene's germline CDR1 is SNHLY and CDR2 FYNNEI. The CDR3 sequence: CASSLATQGRWLFF. The CDR3 nucleotides read TGTGCCAGCAGTCTTGCTACCCAGGGCCGGTGGCTGTTTTTT.

The CDR3, as DNA: TGTGCCAGCAGTGAACAGGGGGCACCCTACGAGCAGTACTTC. Translated: CASSEQGAPYEQYF. The chain is built from TRBV2 and TRBJ2-7; TRBD1 matches 8 bases. V lost 2 bases and J lost 2; bases outside the gene matches: 2. The germline V gene encodes CDR1 SNHLY and CDR2 FYNNEI. CDR3 length: 14 residues.

The chain has TRBV5-6 and TRBJ2-5; 10 bases map to TRBD2. Germline CDR1 SGHDT, CDR2 YYEEEE. This CDR3 contains 13 residues. Trimming took 3 bases from V and 5 from J; bases not matched to a gene: 1. CDR3 sequence reads: CASSWTSGETQYF. The CDR3 DNA is TGTGCCAGCAGCTGGACTAGCGGCGAGACCCAGTACTTC.